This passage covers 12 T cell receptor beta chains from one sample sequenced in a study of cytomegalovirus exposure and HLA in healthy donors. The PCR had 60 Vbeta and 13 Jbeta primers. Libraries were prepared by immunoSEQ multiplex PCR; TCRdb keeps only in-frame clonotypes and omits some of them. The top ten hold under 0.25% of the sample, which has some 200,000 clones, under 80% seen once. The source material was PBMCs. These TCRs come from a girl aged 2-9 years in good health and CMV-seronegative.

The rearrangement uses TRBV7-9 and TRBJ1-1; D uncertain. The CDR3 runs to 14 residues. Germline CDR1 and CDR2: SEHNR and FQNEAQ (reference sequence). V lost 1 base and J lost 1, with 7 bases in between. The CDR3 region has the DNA TGTGCCAGCAGCTTAGGGGCACAGAACACTGAAGCTTTCTTT. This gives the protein CASSLGAQNTEAFF.

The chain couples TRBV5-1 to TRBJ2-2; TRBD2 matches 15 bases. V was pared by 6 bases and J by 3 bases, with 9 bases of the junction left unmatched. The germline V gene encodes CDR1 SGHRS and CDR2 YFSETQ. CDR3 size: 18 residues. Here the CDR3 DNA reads TGCGCCAGCAAAAGGACTAGCGGGGGGGGATATGACACCGGGGAGCTGTTTTTT. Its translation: CASKRTSGGGYDTGELFF.

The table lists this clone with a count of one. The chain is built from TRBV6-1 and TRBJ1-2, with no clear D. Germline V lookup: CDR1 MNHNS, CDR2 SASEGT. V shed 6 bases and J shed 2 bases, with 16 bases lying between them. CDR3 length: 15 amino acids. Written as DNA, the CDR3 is TGTGCCAGCAGGGAACCGGGAAATTTAAACTATGGCTACACCTTC. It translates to CASREPGNLNYGYTF.

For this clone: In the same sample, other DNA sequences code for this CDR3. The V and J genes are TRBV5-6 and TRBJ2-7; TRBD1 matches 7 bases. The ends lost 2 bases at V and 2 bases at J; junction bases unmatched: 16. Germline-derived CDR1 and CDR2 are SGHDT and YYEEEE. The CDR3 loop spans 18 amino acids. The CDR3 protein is CASSFWSSGRQGPYEQYF. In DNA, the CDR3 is TGTGCCAGCAGCTTCTGGAGTTCGGGAAGACAGGGCCCCTACGAGCAGTACTTC.

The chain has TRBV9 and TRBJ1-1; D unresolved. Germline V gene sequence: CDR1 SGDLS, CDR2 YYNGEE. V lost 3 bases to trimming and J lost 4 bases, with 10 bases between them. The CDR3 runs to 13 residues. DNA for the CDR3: TGTGCCAGCAGCGGAAACTTTGGCACTGAAGCTTTCTTT. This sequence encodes CASSGNFGTEAFF.

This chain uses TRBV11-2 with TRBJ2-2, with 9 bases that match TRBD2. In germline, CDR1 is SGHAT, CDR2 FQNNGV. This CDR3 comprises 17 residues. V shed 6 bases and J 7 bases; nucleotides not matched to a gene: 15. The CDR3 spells CASRRPGIAGVYGELFF. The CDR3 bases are TGTGCCAGCAGGCGGCCGGGGATAGCGGGGGTATACGGGGAGCTGTTTTTT.

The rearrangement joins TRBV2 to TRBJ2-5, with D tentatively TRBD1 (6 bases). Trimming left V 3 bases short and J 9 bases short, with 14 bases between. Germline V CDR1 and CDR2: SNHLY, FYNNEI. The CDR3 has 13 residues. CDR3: CASSDLWYRAQYF. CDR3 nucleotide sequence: TGTGCCAGCAGTGATTTGTGGTACAGGGCCCAGTACTTC.

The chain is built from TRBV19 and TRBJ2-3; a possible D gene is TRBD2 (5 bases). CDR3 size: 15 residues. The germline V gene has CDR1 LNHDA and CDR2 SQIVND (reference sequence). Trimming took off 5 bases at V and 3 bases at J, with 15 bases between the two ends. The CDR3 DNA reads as TGTGCCAGTAGTTTGAGGGCCAGCCGAACAGATACGCAGTATTTT. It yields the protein CASSLRASRTDTQYF. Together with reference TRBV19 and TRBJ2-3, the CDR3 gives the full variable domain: DGGITQSPKYLFRKEGQNVTLSCEQNLNHDAMYWYRQDPGQGLRLIYYSQIVNDFQKGDIAEGYSVSREKKESFPLTVTSAQKNPTAFYLCASSLRASRTDTQYFGPGTRLTVL.

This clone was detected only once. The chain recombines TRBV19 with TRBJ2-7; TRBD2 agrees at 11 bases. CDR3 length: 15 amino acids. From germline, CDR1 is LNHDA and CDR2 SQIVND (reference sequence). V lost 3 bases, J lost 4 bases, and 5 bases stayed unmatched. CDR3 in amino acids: CASSMTSGVGYEQYF. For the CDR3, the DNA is TGTGCCAGTAGTATGACTAGCGGGGTGGGTTACGAGCAGTACTTC.

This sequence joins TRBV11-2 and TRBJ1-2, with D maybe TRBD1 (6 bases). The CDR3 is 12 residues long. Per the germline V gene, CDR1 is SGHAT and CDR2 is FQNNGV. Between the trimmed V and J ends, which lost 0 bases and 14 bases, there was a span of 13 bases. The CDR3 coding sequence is TGTGCCAGCAGCTTAGATACAGGGAGTCAGACCTTC. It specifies CASSLDTGSQTF.

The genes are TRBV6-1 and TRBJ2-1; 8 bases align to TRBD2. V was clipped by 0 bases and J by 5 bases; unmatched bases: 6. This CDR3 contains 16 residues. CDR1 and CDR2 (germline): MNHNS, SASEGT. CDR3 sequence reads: CASSEARGGRNNEQFF. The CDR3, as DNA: TGTGCCAGCAGTGAAGCCCGGGGGGGCCGGAACAATGAGCAGTTCTTC.

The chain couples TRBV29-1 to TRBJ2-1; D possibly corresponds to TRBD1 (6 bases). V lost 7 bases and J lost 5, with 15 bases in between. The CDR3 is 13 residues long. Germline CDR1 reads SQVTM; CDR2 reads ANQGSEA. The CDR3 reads CSALVRGNNEQFF. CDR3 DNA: TGCAGCGCCCTGGTCAGGGGCAACAATGAGCAGTTCTTC.